These T cell receptor beta chains were read from a single sample in a study of cytomegalovirus exposure and HLA in healthy donors. TCRdb's table, derived via immunoSEQ multiplex PCR, lists solely in-frame clones and lacks some. This sample has tens of thousands of clones, with around four fifths found just once. The sequenced material came from PBMCs. These receptors were collected from a male donor in good health and CMV-seropositive. Both conserved end residues are part of each CDR3. D genes are given only for firm matches. Clone sizes are given selectively: once, few, many, or a class where the clone is expanded.

len	abundance	v_gene	j_gene	d_gene	CDR3aa	CDR3nt
12	NA	TRBV6-5	TRBJ1-1	NA	CASSRLGTEAFF	TGTGCCAGCAGTCGACTGGGCACTGAAGCTTTCTTT
18	NA	TRBV27	TRBJ1-5	TRBD1	CASSPWTGGGGSNQPQHF	TGTGCCAGCAGTCCCTGGACAGGGGGCGGGGGAAGCAATCAGCCCCAGCATTTT
16	NA	TRBV5-1	TRBJ2-3	TRBD2	CASSFVAGVGTDTQYF	TGCGCCAGCAGCTTCGTCGCGGGAGTTGGCACAGATACGCAGTATTTT
18	NA	TRBV25-1	TRBJ2-3	TRBD2	CASSEWPGLAGVKDTQYF	TGTGCCAGCAGTGAATGGCCTGGGCTAGCGGGAGTGAAAGATACGCAGTATTTT
13	NA	TRBV5-1	TRBJ2-5	NA	CASSAGQLETQYF	TGCGCCAGCAGCGCGGGACAGCTAGAGACCCAGTACTTC
19	NA	TRBV4-1	TRBJ2-7	TRBD2	CASSQVFEGLAAQSYEQYF	TGCGCCAGCAGCCAAGTATTCGAGGGACTAGCGGCTCAATCCTACGAGCAGTACTTC
12	medium-sized	TRBV6-1	TRBJ1-5	TRBD1	CASSQLQGAEHF	TGTGCCAGCAGTCAACTTCAGGGGGCTGAGCATTTT
14	NA	TRBV6-5	TRBJ1-3	NA	CASRLGDSGNTIYF	TGTGCCAGCAGACTAGGCGACTCTGGAAACACCATATATTTT
16	NA	TRBV18	TRBJ2-1	TRBD2	CASSPISGRDYNEQFF	TGTGCCAGCTCACCAATAAGCGGGAGGGATTACAATGAGCAGTTCTTC
14	NA	TRBV5-1	TRBJ2-7	NA	CASSPSTSAVRVYF	TGCGCCAGCAGCCCTTCTACGTCGGCGGTTCGCGTGTACTTC
15	once	TRBV30	TRBJ1-2	NA	CAWSVRGNTNYGYTF	TGTGCCTGGAGTGTACGAGGCAATACTAACTATGGCTACACCTTC
13	NA	TRBV5-1	TRBJ1-1	NA	CASSLGIDREAFF	TGCGCCAGCAGCTTGGGCATCGACCGGGAGGCTTTCTTT
14	NA	TRBV7-2	TRBJ1-2	NA	CASSLHGGNYGYTF	TGTGCCAGCAGCTTACATGGCGGGAACTATGGCTACACCTTC
16	NA	TRBV4-2	TRBJ2-7	TRBD2	CASSQDASGSPYEQYF	TGTGCCAGCAGCCAAGACGCTAGCGGGAGCCCCTACGAGCAGTACTTC
11	NA	TRBV28	TRBJ1-4	NA	CASSSNEKLFF	TGTGCCAGCAGCAGTAATGAAAAACTGTTTTTT
17	NA	TRBV15	TRBJ2-1	TRBD1	CATMMGRGSFGLNEQFF	TGTGCCACCATGATGGGCAGGGGGAGTTTTGGGCTCAATGAGCAGTTCTTC